This TCR beta chain was identified in a study of Ad26.COV2.S vaccination and SARS-CoV-2 variants. Study details: Each vaccinee took Ad26.COV2.S intramuscularly, once or twice 56 days apart.

The V end was cut by 6 bases, the J end by 4 bases, with 12 bases between. Germline loops: CDR1 MNHEY, CDR2 SMNVEV (reference sequence). This CDR3 is built from 13 residues. TCRdb's copy holds only in-frame clones and misses some; the assay was immunoSEQ multiplex PCR. The table lists some 370,000 clones, under 90% of them singletons, with about 7.4% in the top ten. As for treatment: roughly 18 received Ad26.COV2.S at low or high dose, single or two shots; 5 received placebo; per-sample allocation not given. Sampling was done on day 63 after the first vaccine or placebo injection. Spike of the Wuhan-strain SARS-CoV-2 was expressed by an Ad26 vector, which formed the vaccine. This clone was found a few times. Its antigen is currently unknown. Study-level points and caveats: Once vaccination had occurred, spike-specific CD8+ and CD4+ T cell responses reportedly showed substantial breadth.

V usage is TRBV27 and J usage is TRBJ1-2, with D perhaps matching TRBD1 (5 bases). The sample here was peripheral blood, taken in a trial of Ad26.COV2.S vaccine versus placebo. This receptor was taken from a person between 18 and 59 years old who received the Ad26.COV2.S COVID-19 vaccine or a placebo. CDR3 in amino acids: CASRGEMRYGYTF. CDR3 coding DNA: TGTGCCAGCAGGGGGGAAATGCGCTATGGCTACACCTTC.